The clone carrying this TCR beta chain was picked up many times. Its cognate antigen is unknown. Genomic DNA from bulk tumor acted as the template, and roughly 0.55 ug was loaded per sample. Spaced far apart, several biopsies were taken from each primary tumor during surgery. The study enrolled patients with untreated, newly diagnosed non-small cell lung cancer who underwent curative surgery. The data derive from a study of immune heterogeneity within non-small cell lung tumors. Germline CDR1 is GTSNPN and CDR2 is SVGIG (reference sequence). V lost 4 bases and J lost 6, with 10 bases in between. The CDR3 covers 12 residues. TCR beta CDR3 regions came from multiplex PCR with 32 forward V and 13 reverse J primers. MiXCR, run by TCRdb on the multiplex PCR reads, gives a single entry per CDR3 protein. Of 30,000 to 40,000 distinct CDR3 sequences listed, around 28% are singletons. General observations from the study: Most high-frequency T-cell receptor beta clonotypes were specific to a single patient.

This chain joins TRBV30 and TRBJ1-5; D might be TRBD1 (5 bases). Material: lung tumor tissue. The receptor's source is a man in his forties with non-small cell lung cancer. CDR3 sequence: CAWTHGGQPQHF. The CDR3 DNA reads as TGTGCCTGGACTCACGGGGGTCAGCCCCAGCATTTT.